This paragraph covers one T cell receptor beta chain sequence. This clonotype was detected once. This receptor's antigen is unknown. Base quality data are lacking; no much larger clone is found one base away. Inclusive of the bounding cysteine and phenylalanine, the CDR3 is 13 residues long. Of the read, only the CDR3 DNA is kept; its 39 bases are in frame from base 1. CDR1 and CDR2, per the germline V gene, are SGHTA and FQGTGA. For this chain, trimming is 8 bases at the V end and 7 bases at the J end, and the number of junction bases without a gene match is 7. Donors were 39 systemically healthy Caucasian individuals from Russia aged roughly 6 to 90 years. Around 9.7 milliliters of peripheral blood were collected from each donor into EDTA-treated Vacutainer tubes. Ficoll-Paque density-gradient centrifugation was used to isolate PBMCs, with at least 6.5 million per sample. Trizol reagent was used to extract total RNA from PBMCs, with at least 6 micrograms per sample. The percentages of naive CD45RAhigh/CD27high T cells were determined by flow cytometry on a PBMC aliquot from every donor.

The receptor library was made with 5' RACE. Sequenced using an Illumina HiSeq 2500. A second PCR of about 6 to 12 cycles was performed with a sample-barcoded 5' primer and a J-beta primer mix. A unique molecular identifier was introduced onto each TCR beta cDNA molecule by a template-switch 5' adaptor carrying 12 random nucleotides. Each sample yielded at least 3 million CDR3-containing paired-end reads. First-strand cDNA was synthesized from all RNA with the Mint cDNA synthesis kit, primed by a TRBC-specific oligonucleotide. After uracil-DNA glycosylase treatment, a first 18-cycle PCR used universal primers M1SS and BC2_uni_R on all cDNA. The paper's processing steps were these. For normalization, 1 million high-quality reads, each with a distinct molecular identifier, were randomly selected from each sample. Reads sharing molecular identifiers were discarded rather than binned into consensus sequences. MiTCR, run with a Q25 quality threshold and the strictest error-elimination algorithm, handled CDR3 identification, clonotype clustering and error correction. A nonparametric unseen species model with Euler transformation was used to estimate a lower bound on total TCR beta diversity. Through fastp at Q25 and MiXCR, TCRdb rebuilt clones from the public reads, retaining in-frame beta chains. Every entry covers one CDR3 protein and lists the most common genes and DNA from its rows. These V and J calls originate from TCRdb's pipeline instead of the authors' own analysis. Present in this sample are approximately 1.5 million distinct CDR3 sequences, 42% of which were seen just once. Of the sample, under 5% is held by the ten largest clones.

This entry is derived from a study of blood T cells in healthy people across ages (dated by TCRdb to about 2015). Regarding the complete study: In model experiments, roughly one uniquely barcoded TCR beta cDNA molecule per two T cells was captured by template switching. The study measured age-related changes in TCR beta repertoire diversity using deep sequencing normalized with unique cDNA molecular identifiers. The donors were split into four age groups: young (average approximately 16 years), middle-aged (39), aged (over 55) and long-lived (over 75). Donors of different ages were randomly distributed across sequencing lanes to avoid experimental bias. Two additional independent replicas of 1 million unique cDNA reads from the same blood draw were analyzed for two donors (one aged 18 to 30 and one aged 80 or older).

Summary of the overall study and its limitations: Compared with the aged group, the long-lived group had more naive CD4+ T cells, fewer expanded clones and increased TCR diversity, a pattern suggesting age selection. As age increased, observed TCR beta diversity per million T cells dropped in a roughly linear way, and a significant reduction was already evident by age roughly 40. A strong correlation was found between observed TCR beta diversity and the percentage of naive T cells measured by flow cytometry. The CMV infection status of donors was not known, potentially confounding age-related changes in expanded clonotypes. Estimates of total diversity based on one million sequenced T cells were regarded as lower bounds and as underestimates. Bulk unsorted PBMC profiling prevented conclusive comparison of naive and antigen-experienced compartments.

The rearrangement combines TRBV7-3 with TRBJ1-1, with 10 bases in between that match TRBD1. The source material was blood. The TCR comes from a woman in her late teens or twenties in good health. The DNA reads as follows: TGTGCCAGCGGGAGGGACAGGGGAATTGAAGCTTTCTTT. This yields the protein CASGRDRGIEAFF.